Presented here are 7 T cell receptor beta chains from one specimen sequenced in a study of cytomegalovirus exposure and HLA in healthy donors. 13 Jbeta primers and 60 Vbeta primers were used for the PCR. The assay was immunoSEQ multiplex PCR, and TCRdb's table has in-frame clones only and misses some. The top ten clones hold about 3.9% of a sample with 100,000 to 150,000 clones, 77% of them seen once. Sequenced: PBMCs. The origin of the receptors is a human donor in good health.

This clone was picked up one time. This chain joins TRBV2 and TRBJ2-1, with D perhaps TRBD1 (6 bases). The CDR3 extends over 13 amino acids. The germline V gene encodes CDR1 SNHLY and CDR2 FYNNEI. Trimming removed 11 bases from V and 10 bases from J, with 21 bases in between. For the CDR3, the DNA is TGTGCCTACTCGGACTGGGGGCAGTCGGAGCAGTTCTTC. It is translated as CAYSDWGQSEQFF.

In its sample, this clone was seen a few times. The V gene is TRBV27, the J gene TRBJ2-7; D is perhaps TRBD1 (5 bases). Trimming removed 1 base at V and 3 bases at J, with 16 bases between. The germline V gene encodes CDR1 MNHEY and CDR2 SMNVEV (reference sequence). CDR3 length: 16 amino acids. CDR3 region: CASSLLGPGRIYEQYF. CDR3 coding DNA: TGTGCCAGCAGTTTATTGGGGCCAGGGCGCATCTACGAGCAGTACTTC.

The J gene is TRBJ2-1, the V gene TRBV5-1, with a weak D call TRBD2 (6 bases). The V and J ends lost 4 bases and 0 bases respectively, with 11 bases between them. CDR1 and CDR2 from the germline V gene are SGHRS and YFSETQ. The CDR3 is 15 residues long. The CDR3 protein is CASSPGTASYNEQFF. The CDR3 DNA is TGCGCCAGCAGCCCTGGGACTGCCTCCTACAATGAGCAGTTCTTC.

This clone was found a few times. V gene TRBV7-3 combines with J gene TRBJ2-2; D is uncertain. V lost 4 bases, J lost 6 bases, and 12 bases lay in between. The V gene's germline CDR1 is SGHTA and CDR2 FQGTGA. There are 14 residues in the CDR3. CDR3 sequence (DNA): TGTGCCAGCAGCTCCTCATCCAGTCCCGGGGAGCTGTTTTTT. It translates to CASSSSSSPGELFF.

The rearrangement joins TRBV6-6 to TRBJ2-6, with D possibly TRBD1 on 5 matching bases. CDR3 size: 15 residues. V was trimmed by 6 bases and J by 0 bases, leaving 9 bases between them. The germline V gene encodes CDR1 MNHNY and CDR2 SVGAGI (reference sequence). The CDR3 DNA follows: TGTGCCAGCAGGTCGACAGACTCTGGGGCCAACGTCCTGACTTTC. Amino acids: CASRSTDSGANVLTF.

This chain connects TRBV12-5 to TRBJ2-2, with 8 nucleotides matching TRBD1. CDR1 is LGHNT and CDR2 is FRNRAP in the germline V gene. The CDR3 sequence is 19 residues long. The trim removed 0 bases at V and 3 bases at J, leaving 12 bases unmatched. In DNA form, the CDR3 reads TGTGCTAGTGGTTTGGTACAGGGGGGAGCCACAAGATACACCGGGGAGCTGTTTTTT. The encoded protein is CASGLVQGGATRYTGELFF.

V and J are TRBV6-5 and TRBJ2-1, with 11 bases that match TRBD2. This CDR3 region has 14 residues. Germline values: CDR1 MNHEY, CDR2 SVGAGI. The trim removed 5 bases at V and 6 bases at J, leaving 3 bases unmatched. CDR3 sequence (DNA): TGTGCCAGCAGTCATACTAGCGGGGGCAATGAGCAGTTCTTC. Protein product: CASSHTSGGNEQFF.